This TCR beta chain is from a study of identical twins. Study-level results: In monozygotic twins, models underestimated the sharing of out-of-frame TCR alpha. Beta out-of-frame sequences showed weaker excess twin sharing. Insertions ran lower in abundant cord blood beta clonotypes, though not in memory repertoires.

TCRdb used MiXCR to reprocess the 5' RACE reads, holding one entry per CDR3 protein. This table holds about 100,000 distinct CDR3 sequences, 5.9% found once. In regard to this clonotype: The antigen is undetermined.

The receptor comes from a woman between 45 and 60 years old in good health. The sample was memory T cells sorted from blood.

The CDR3 is CSVETLLAGGPGGELFF. CDR3 in DNA: TGCAGCGTTGAAACCCTACTAGCGGGAGGGCCGGGCGGGGAGCTGTTTTTT. V usage is TRBV29-1 and J usage is TRBJ2-2, with 13 nucleotides matching TRBD2. This CDR3 is 17 amino acids long. Germline lookup yields CDR1 SQVTM and CDR2 ANQGSEA. J gave up 7 bases and V 2 bases, and 10 bases lay outside the gene matches.